These 25 T cell receptor beta chains came from one sample sequenced in a study of T cells after yellow fever vaccination. TCRdb passed the 5' RACE reads through MiXCR, listing each CDR3 protein once. Altogether 90,000 to 130,000 distinct CDR3 sequences are present, 6.5% to 9% being singletons, with the ten largest covering 25%. The sample was CD8+ T cells sorted from PBMCs, taken 45 days after the yellow fever booster vaccination. Every receptor here comes from a man aged 30-40 years who received the YFV17D yellow fever vaccine.

There are many counts of this clonotype. The genes are TRBV5-1 and TRBJ2-7; D might be TRBD1 or TRBD2, each matching 6 bases. The V end was cut by 0 bases, the J end by 7 bases, with 17 bases between. Germline values: CDR1 SGHRS, CDR2 YFSETQ. The CDR3 is 15 residues long. The CDR3, as DNA: TGCGCCAGCAGCTTGGACGGGGGCGGAATGAATGAGCAGTACTTC. Its protein product is CASSLDGGGMNEQYF.

This clonotype occurred many times. The gene calls are TRBV19 and TRBJ2-1; D may be TRBD1 (5 bases). This CDR3 is 15 amino acids long. CDR1 is LNHDA, CDR2 SQIVND, per germline (reference sequence). Trimming left V 6 bases short and J 0 bases short, with 12 bases between. Here the CDR3 DNA reads TGTGCCAGTAGCGTGGGGCAGAGCTCCTACAATGAGCAGTTCTTC. Amino acid sequence: CASSVGQSSYNEQFF.

This sequence joins TRBV27 and TRBJ2-3; the D gene is possibly TRBD2 (7 bases). There are 14 residues in the CDR3. Trimming stripped 3 bases from V and 3 bases from J, with 10 bases between. CDR1 MNHEY and CDR2 SMNVEV come from the germline V gene (reference sequence). The CDR3 region is CASSFEGGTDTQYF. CDR3 nucleotide sequence: TGTGCCAGCAGTTTCGAGGGGGGGACAGATACGCAGTATTTT.

This sequence joins TRBV20-1 and TRBJ2-7; D is possibly TRBD1 (5 bases). This CDR3 region has 12 residues. The ends were cut back, 6 bases at V and 1 base at J, with 10 bases in the middle. CDR1 and CDR2 from the germline V gene are DFQATT and SNEGSKA (reference sequence). The CDR3 DNA reads as TGCAGTGCCGGGCAGGGTTCCTACGAGCAGTACTTC. It is translated as CSAGQGSYEQYF.

This clonotype was seen many times. The chain links TRBV5-1 to TRBJ1-1, with TRBD1 identical over 7 bases. Germline trimming cut 4 bases from V and 6 bases from J; bases unmatched to any gene: 6. Per germline, CDR1 SGHRS and CDR2 YFSETQ. This CDR3 comprises 13 residues. Here the CDR3 DNA reads TGCGCCAGCAGCCGTACAGGGGACTCTGAAGCTTTCTTT. It is translated as CASSRTGDSEAFF.

Ten or more counts support this clonotype. This chain links TRBV28 with TRBJ2-7; possibly TRBD1 for D (6 bases). This CDR3 spans 14 amino acids. V lost 7 bases and J 1 base, leaving 14 bases between the germline ends. Germline assignment: CDR1 MDHEN and CDR2 SYDVKM. The CDR3, as DNA: TGTGCCAGCACCCCCCTCGACAGGTCCTACGAGCAGTACTTC. Protein: CASTPLDRSYEQYF.

The rearrangement uses TRBV10-3 and TRBJ2-1; D possibly corresponds to TRBD1 (6 bases). The V end lost 3 bases, the J end lost 1 base, and 10 bases lay between the germline ends. This CDR3 comprises 15 residues. Germline V CDR1 and CDR2: ENHRY, SYGVKD. CDR3: CAISEEQGSYNEQFF. The CDR3 DNA is TGTGCCATCAGTGAAGAGCAGGGGTCCTACAATGAGCAGTTCTTC.

The sample holds a few counts of this clonotype. V usage is TRBV7-2 and J usage is TRBJ2-1; 7 bases map to TRBD1. The germline CDR1 and CDR2 sequences are SGHTA and FQGNSA. This CDR3 comprises 15 residues. Losses at the gene ends were 5 bases for V and 1 base for J; bases not matched to a gene: 5. CDR3 bases: TGTGCCAGCAGCCCGGAACAGGGGTCCTACAATGAGCAGTTCTTC. Its translation: CASSPEQGSYNEQFF. Drawing the rest from reference TRBV7-2 and TRBJ2-1, the complete variable domain is GAGVSQSPSNKVTEKGKDVELRCDPISGHTALYWYRQSLGQGLEFLIYFQGNSAPDKSGLPSDRFSAERTGGSVSTLTIQRTQQEDSAVYLCASSPEQGSYNEQFFGPGTRLTVL.

This clonotype has a count of ten or more. The genes are TRBV29-1 and TRBJ2-7, with TRBD1 as a possible D gene (8 bases). Trimming removed 3 bases at V and 4 bases at J, with 19 bases between. Germline V gene data show CDR1 as SQVTM and CDR2 as ANQGSEA. CDR3 length: 15 amino acids. The CDR3 here is CSVDSGGQDIYEQYF. In DNA form, the CDR3 reads TGCAGCGTTGACTCGGGGGGACAGGACATTTACGAGCAGTACTTC.

In this sample, this clonotype turned up many times. The rearrangement links TRBV7-6 to TRBJ2-6, with D possibly matching TRBD1 (5 bases). V was clipped by 2 bases and J by 4 bases, with 12 bases between them. The CDR3 is made up of 16 amino acids. The V gene's germline CDR1 is SGHVS and CDR2 FNYEAQ. For the CDR3, the DNA is TGTGCCAGCAGCTTACTAGGGGTAGGAGGGGCCAACGTCCTGACTTTC. Translating gives CASSLLGVGGANVLTF.

This clonotype was counted between two and nine times. This sequence joins TRBV7-2 and TRBJ1-2, with 7 bases matching TRBD1. V shed 1 base, J shed 3 bases, and the junction held 5 bases outside the gene matches. In germline, CDR1 is SGHTA, CDR2 FQGNSA. This CDR3 is built from 15 residues. CDR3 amino acids: CASSLVQGVHYGYTF. CDR3 nucleotide sequence: TGTGCCAGCAGCTTAGTCCAGGGGGTTCACTATGGCTACACCTTC.

CDR3 sequence reads: CASSWGQGPEAFF. CDR3 nucleotides: TGTGCCAGCAGTTGGGGACAGGGCCCTGAAGCTTTCTTT. The chain joins TRBV6-2 or TRBV6-3 to TRBJ1-1; 9 nucleotides agree with TRBD1. Germline values: CDR1 MNHEY, CDR2 SVGEGT. Germline trimming cut 4 bases from V and 6 bases from J; bases unmatched to any gene: 3. The CDR3 has 13 residues.

This sequence joins TRBV5-1 and TRBJ2-1; 7 nucleotides match TRBD1. The germline gives CDR1 SGHRS, CDR2 YFSETQ. The CDR3 totals 14 residues. V lost 4 bases to trimming and J lost 5 bases; unmatched junction nucleotides: 6. CDR3 DNA sequence: TGCGCCAGCAGCGACCCCGGGACAGACAATGAGCAGTTCTTC. It encodes CASSDPGTDNEQFF. The full variable domain, completed using reference TRBV5-1 and TRBJ2-1, is KAGVTQTPRYLIKTRGQQVTLSCSPISGHRSVSWYQQTPGQGLQFLFEYFSETQRNKGNFPGRFSGRQFSNSRSEMNVSTLELGDSALYLCASSDPGTDNEQFFGPGTRLTVL.

This clonotype showed up just a few times. In DNA, the CDR3 is TGCAGTGCCACCTGGGGGTCGAGCGAGCAGTACTTC. Translating it yields CSATWGSSEQYF. The chain has TRBV20-1 and TRBJ2-7, with D perhaps matching TRBD1 or TRBD2 (5 bases each). This CDR3 is built from 12 residues. From germline, CDR1 is DFQATT and CDR2 SNEGSKA (reference sequence). Trimming pared 6 bases from V and 6 bases from J, leaving 15 bases between.

This clonotype was detected many times. This chain joins TRBV7-2 and TRBJ2-1; the match to TRBD2 covers 7 bases. The trim removed 4 bases at V and 0 bases at J, leaving 6 bases unmatched. From germline, CDR1 is SGHTA and CDR2 FQGNSA. The CDR3 has 16 residues. The CDR3 loop is CASSSPGTTSYNEQFF. The CDR3 nucleotides are TGTGCCAGCAGCTCCCCCGGGACTACCTCCTACAATGAGCAGTTCTTC.

This clonotype was counted at least ten times. The rearrangement uses TRBV7-9 and TRBJ2-1; possibly TRBD1 for D (5 bases). The V gene lost 2 bases and the J gene lost 7 bases, with 9 bases spanning the gap. The CDR3 contains 13 residues. In germline, CDR1 is SEHNR, CDR2 FQNEAQ (reference sequence). CDR3 amino acids: CASSLLQGNEQFF. The CDR3 nucleotides are TGTGCCAGCAGCTTATTGCAGGGAAATGAGCAGTTCTTC.

This clonotype was detected ten times or more. This chain uses TRBV5-1 with TRBJ2-5; a possible D gene is TRBD1 (5 bases). The germline gives CDR1 SGHRS, CDR2 YFSETQ. V shed 7 bases and J shed 1 base, with 20 bases lying between them. The CDR3 totals 16 residues. As DNA, the CDR3 is TGCGCCAGCGAACCCGCTCAGGGTGGCCTCCAAGAGACCCAGTACTTC. It codes for CASEPAQGGLQETQYF.

This clonotype has more than one count but fewer than ten. This rearrangement joins TRBV5-6 to TRBJ1-3; no definite D call. The CDR3 spans 14 residues. The V end was cut by 5 bases, the J end by 0 bases, with 9 bases between. Germline lookup yields CDR1 SGHDT and CDR2 YYEEEE. CDR3 sequence reads: CASSSIGSGNTIYF. Written as DNA, the CDR3 is TGTGCCAGCAGTTCGATTGGCTCTGGAAACACCATATATTTT.

This clonotype has ten or more counts. This chain connects TRBV7-9 to TRBJ2-7; 9 bases line up with TRBD1. V lost 4 bases to trimming and J lost 4 bases; unmatched junction nucleotides: 5. The CDR3 is 14 amino acids. Germline loops: CDR1 SEHNR, CDR2 FQNEAQ (reference sequence). In DNA, the CDR3 is TGTGCCAGCAGCTCACCGGGACAGGGTTACGAGCAGTACTTC. Its translation is CASSSPGQGYEQYF.

The V gene is TRBV4-2, the J gene TRBJ2-1; 8 bases are shared with TRBD2. Germline values: CDR1 LGHNA, CDR2 YNFKEQ. CDR3 length equals 16 residues. V shed 3 bases, J shed 8 bases, and the junction held 12 bases outside the gene matches. CDR3 in DNA: TGTGCCAGCAGCCAGGAACTAGCGGATAGGGTCCATGAGCAGTTCTTC. Its translation is CASSQELADRVHEQFF.

This clonotype was seen repeatedly, ten times or more. The V and J genes are TRBV7-9 and TRBJ2-7; TRBD2 is a possible D gene (6 bases). V lost 3 bases and J lost 2, with 14 bases in between. Germline V gene data show CDR1 as SEHNR and CDR2 as FQNEAQ (reference sequence). The CDR3 spans 15 residues. CDR3 sequence reads: CASSFGDFSPYEQYF. CDR3 DNA: TGTGCCAGCAGCTTCGGGGACTTTTCCCCCTACGAGCAGTACTTC.

This clonotype was observed many times. V is TRBV14 and J is TRBJ2-1; 13 nucleotides agree with TRBD2. The ends lost 0 bases at V and 4 bases at J; junction bases unmatched: 6. CDR1 and CDR2 (germline): SGHDN, FVKESK. There are 18 residues in the CDR3. CDR3 DNA sequence: TGTGCCAGCAGCCAAGATATACTAGCGGGAGGGTTATACAATGAGCAGTTCTTC. It yields the protein CASSQDILAGGLYNEQFF. Supplemented by reference TRBV14 and TRBJ2-1, the full variable domain reads EAGVTQFPSHSVIEKGQTVTLRCDPISGHDNLYWYRRVMGKEIKFLLHFVKESKQDESGMPNNRFLAERTGGTYSTLKVQPAELEDSGVYFCASSQDILAGGLYNEQFFGPGTRLTVL.

The V call is TRBV20-1, the J call TRBJ2-1, with 7 bases matching TRBD2. Germline V gene sequence: CDR1 DFQATT, CDR2 SNEGSKA (reference sequence). V was clipped by 3 bases and J by 4 bases; unmatched bases: 9. The CDR3 is 15 amino acids. Here the CDR3 reads CSASGGRAMYNEQFF. The CDR3 DNA is TGCAGTGCTAGTGGGGGGAGGGCCATGTACAATGAGCAGTTCTTC.

The table lists this clonotype with many counts. This chain connects TRBV11-2 to TRBJ2-1; D gene ambiguous. Germline loops: CDR1 SGHAT, CDR2 FQNNGV. The V end was cut by 1 base, the J end by 3 bases, with 4 bases between. The CDR3 is 13 amino acids. CDR3 in amino acids: CASSLGHYNEQFF. The CDR3, as DNA: TGTGCCAGCAGCTTAGGACACTACAATGAGCAGTTCTTC.

This clonotype was seen at least ten times. The gene calls are TRBV5-1 and TRBJ2-7; D remains ambiguous. V was clipped by 1 base and J by 0 bases, with 14 bases between them. This CDR3 is 16 amino acids long. Per the germline V gene, CDR1 is SGHRS and CDR2 is YFSETQ. The CDR3 spells CASSLSLDGNSYEQYF. The CDR3, as DNA: TGCGCCAGCAGCTTGTCCCTAGATGGAAACTCCTACGAGCAGTACTTC.